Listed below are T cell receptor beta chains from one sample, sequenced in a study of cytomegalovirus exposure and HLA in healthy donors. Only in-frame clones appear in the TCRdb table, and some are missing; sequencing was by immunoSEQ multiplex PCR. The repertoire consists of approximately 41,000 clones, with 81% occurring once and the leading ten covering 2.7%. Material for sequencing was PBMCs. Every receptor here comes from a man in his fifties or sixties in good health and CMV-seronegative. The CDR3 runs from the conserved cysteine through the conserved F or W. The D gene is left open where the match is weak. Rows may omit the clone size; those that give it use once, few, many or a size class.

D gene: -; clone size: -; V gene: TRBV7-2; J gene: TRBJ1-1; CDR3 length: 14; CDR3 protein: CASSHGLGATEAFF; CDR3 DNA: TGTGCCAGCAGCCACGGTTTGGGCGCCACTGAAGCTTTCTTT
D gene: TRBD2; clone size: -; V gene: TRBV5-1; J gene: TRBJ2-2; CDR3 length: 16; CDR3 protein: CASSWSSGSGTGELFF; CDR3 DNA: TGCGCCAGCAGCTGGAGTTCGGGTAGCGGGACCGGGGAGCTGTTTTTT
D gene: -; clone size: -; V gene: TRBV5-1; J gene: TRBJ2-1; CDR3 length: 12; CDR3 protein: CASNPTRGEQFF; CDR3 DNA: TGCGCCAGCAATCCCACCCGCGGCGAGCAGTTCTTC
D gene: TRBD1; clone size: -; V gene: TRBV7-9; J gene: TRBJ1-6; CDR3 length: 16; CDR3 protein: CSSSPQPGQGSSPLHF; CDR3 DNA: TGTTCCAGCAGCCCTCAACCGGGACAGGGATCTTCACCCCTCCACTTT
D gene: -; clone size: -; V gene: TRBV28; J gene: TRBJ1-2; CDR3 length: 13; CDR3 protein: CASSPYNRDGYTF; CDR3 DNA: TGTGCCAGCAGTCCCTATAACAGGGATGGCTACACCTTC
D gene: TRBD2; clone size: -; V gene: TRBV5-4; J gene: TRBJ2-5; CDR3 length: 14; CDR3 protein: CASSSVAGQETQYF; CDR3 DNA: TGTGCCAGCAGTTCTGTAGCGGGGCAAGAGACCCAGTACTTC
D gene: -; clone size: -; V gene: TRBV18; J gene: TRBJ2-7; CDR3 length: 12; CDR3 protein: CASSRGYNEQYF; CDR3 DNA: TGTGCCAGCTCTCGAGGATATAACGAGCAGTACTTC
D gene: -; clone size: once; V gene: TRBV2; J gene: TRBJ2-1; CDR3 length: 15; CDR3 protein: CASSVERSLGDEQFF; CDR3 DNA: TGTGCCAGCAGCGTTGAGCGGAGTCTCGGGGATGAGCAGTTCTTC
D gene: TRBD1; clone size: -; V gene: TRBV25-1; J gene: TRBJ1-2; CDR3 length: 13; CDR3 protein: CASSEGQFYGYTF; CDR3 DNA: TGTGCCAGCAGTGAGGGACAGTTCTATGGCTACACCTTC
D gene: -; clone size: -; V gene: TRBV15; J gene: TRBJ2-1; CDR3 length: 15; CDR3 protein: CATSRALGGIDEQFF; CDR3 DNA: TGTGCCACCAGCAGAGCCCTAGGAGGGATCGATGAGCAGTTCTTC
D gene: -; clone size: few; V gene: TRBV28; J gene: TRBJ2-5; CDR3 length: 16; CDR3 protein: CASSVPLSVGQEAQYF; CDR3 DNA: TGTGCCAGCAGTGTCCCTCTGTCGGTAGGCCAAGAGGCCCAGTACTTC
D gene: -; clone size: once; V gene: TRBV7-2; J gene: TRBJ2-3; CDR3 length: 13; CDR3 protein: CASSSGGTDTQYF; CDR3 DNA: TGTGCCAGCAGCTCCGGGGGCACAGATACGCAGTATTTT
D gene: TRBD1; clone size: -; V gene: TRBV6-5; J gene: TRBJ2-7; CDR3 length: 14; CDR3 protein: CASRYTGTANEQYF; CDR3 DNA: TGTGCCAGCAGATATACCGGGACAGCCAACGAGCAGTACTTC
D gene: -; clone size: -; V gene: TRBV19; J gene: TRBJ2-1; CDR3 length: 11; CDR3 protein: CASNHYNEQFF; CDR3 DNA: TGTGCCAGTAATCACTACAATGAGCAGTTCTTC
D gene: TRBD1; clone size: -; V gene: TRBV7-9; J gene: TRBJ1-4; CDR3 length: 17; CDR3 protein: CASSPEGQGGANEKLFF; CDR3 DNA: TGTGCCAGCAGCCCCGAAGGACAGGGTGGGGCTAATGAAAAACTGTTTTTT
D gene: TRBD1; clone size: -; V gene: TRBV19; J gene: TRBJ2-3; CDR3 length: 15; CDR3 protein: CASRNGQGNTDTQYF; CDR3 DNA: TGTGCCAGTAGAAATGGACAGGGAAACACGGATACGCAGTATTTT
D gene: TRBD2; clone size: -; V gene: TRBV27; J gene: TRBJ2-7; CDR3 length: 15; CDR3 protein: CASSSASGSSYEQYF; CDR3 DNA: TGTGCCAGCAGCTCCGCTAGCGGTAGCTCCTACGAGCAGTACTTC
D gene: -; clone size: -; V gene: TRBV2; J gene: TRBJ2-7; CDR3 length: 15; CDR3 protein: CASSPTGGGSYEQYF; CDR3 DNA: TGTGCCAGCAGTCCCACAGGGGGGGGCTCCTACGAGCAGTACTTC
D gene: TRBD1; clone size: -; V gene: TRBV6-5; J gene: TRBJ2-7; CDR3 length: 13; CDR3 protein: CASSPGTGYEQYF; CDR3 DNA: TGTGCCAGCAGTCCTGGGACAGGCTACGAGCAGTACTTC
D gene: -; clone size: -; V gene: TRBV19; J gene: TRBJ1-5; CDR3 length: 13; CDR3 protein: CASSISGNQPQHF; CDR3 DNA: TGTGCCAGTAGTATCTCAGGCAATCAGCCCCAGCATTTT
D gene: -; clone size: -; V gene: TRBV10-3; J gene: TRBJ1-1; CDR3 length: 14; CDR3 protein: CAISESRGSAEAFF; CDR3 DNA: TGTGCCATCAGTGAGTCTAGGGGCTCTGCTGAAGCTTTCTTT
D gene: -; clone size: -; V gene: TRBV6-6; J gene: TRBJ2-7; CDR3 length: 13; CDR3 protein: CASSTTGKGEQYF; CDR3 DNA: TGTGCCAGCAGCACTACAGGGAAGGGGGAGCAGTACTTC
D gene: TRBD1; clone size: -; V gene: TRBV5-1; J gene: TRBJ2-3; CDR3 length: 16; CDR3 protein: CASSRGGQGGTDTQYF; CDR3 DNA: TGCGCCAGCAGCCGAGGGGGACAGGGGGGCACAGATACGCAGTATTTT
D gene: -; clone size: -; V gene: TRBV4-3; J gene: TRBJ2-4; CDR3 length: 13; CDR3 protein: CASSQDQQGVQYF; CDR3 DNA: TGCGCCAGCAGCCAAGATCAACAGGGCGTTCAGTACTTC
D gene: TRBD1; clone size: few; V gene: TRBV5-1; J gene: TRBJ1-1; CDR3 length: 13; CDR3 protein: CASGTGGVTEAFF; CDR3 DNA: TGCGCCAGCGGAACAGGGGGCGTCACTGAAGCTTTCTTT
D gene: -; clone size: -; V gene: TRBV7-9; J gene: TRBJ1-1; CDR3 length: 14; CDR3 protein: CSSSLLSGNTEAFF; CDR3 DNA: TGTTCCAGCAGTCTGTTATCGGGGAACACTGAAGCTTTCTTT
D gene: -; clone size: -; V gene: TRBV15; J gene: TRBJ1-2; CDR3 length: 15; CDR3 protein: CATSRDFARGYGYTF; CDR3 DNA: TGTGCCACCAGCAGAGATTTTGCCCGGGGCTATGGCTACACCTTC
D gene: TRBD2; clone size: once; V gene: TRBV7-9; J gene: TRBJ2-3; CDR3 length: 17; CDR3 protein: CASSLGQASGGADTQYF; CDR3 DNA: TGTGCCAGCAGCTTAGGGCAGGCTAGCGGGGGAGCAGATACGCAGTATTTT
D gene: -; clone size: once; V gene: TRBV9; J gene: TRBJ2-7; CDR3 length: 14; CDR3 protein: CASSVAGTSYEQYF; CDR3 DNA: TGTGCCAGCAGCGTAGCAGGAACGTCCTACGAGCAGTACTTC
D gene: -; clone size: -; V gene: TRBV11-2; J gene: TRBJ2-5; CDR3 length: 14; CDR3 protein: CASSSGGFLETQYF; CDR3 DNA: TGTGCCAGCAGCTCCGGTGGTTTTCTAGAGACCCAGTACTTC
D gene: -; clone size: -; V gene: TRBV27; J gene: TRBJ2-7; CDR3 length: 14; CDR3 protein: CASSPTDIPLEQYF; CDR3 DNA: TGTGCCAGCAGTCCGACGGACATCCCCCTCGAGCAGTACTTC
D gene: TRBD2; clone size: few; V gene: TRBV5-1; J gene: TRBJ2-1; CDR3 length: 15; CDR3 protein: CASSWIAGANNEQFF; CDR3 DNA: TGCGCCAGCAGCTGGATAGCGGGAGCAAATAATGAGCAGTTCTTC
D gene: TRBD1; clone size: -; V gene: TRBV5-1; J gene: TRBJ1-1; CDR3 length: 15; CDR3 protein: CASARGQTGATEAFF; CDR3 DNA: TGCGCCAGCGCTCGGGGGCAAACAGGGGCCACTGAAGCTTTCTTT